These T cell receptor beta chains were read from a single sample in a study of blood T cell repertoires in COVID-19. Profiled with immunoSEQ multiplex PCR; TCRdb holds only in-frame clones, not every one. Among roughly 380,000 clones listed, around 87% were seen once. Material: PBMCs or T cells enriched from blood (not recorded which). Receptors originate from a man aged 25 to 40 who had recovered from COVID-19. CDR3s include the opening cysteine and the closing phenylalanine or tryptophan. A D gene is named only where the DNA matches it firmly. The listing skips clone size in some rows; elsewhere it reads once, few, many or a size class.

CDR3nt: TGCGCCAGCAGCTCCCTAGGGGGAGAGACCCAGTACTTC
CDR3aa: CASSSLGGETQYF
abundance: -
j_gene: TRBJ2-5
v_gene: TRBV5-1
d_gene: -

CDR3nt: TGTGCCAGCTCGACGGGGAATTTGGAGCAGTACTTC
CDR3aa: CASSTGNLEQYF
abundance: once
j_gene: TRBJ2-7
v_gene: TRBV18
d_gene: -

CDR3nt: TGTGCCAGCAGCGGGGGAGGGAAGCCCTACGAGCAGTACTTC
CDR3aa: CASSGGGKPYEQYF
abundance: once
j_gene: TRBJ2-7
v_gene: TRBV9
d_gene: TRBD2

CDR3nt: TGTGCCAGCAGCTTGTATATCTACGAGCAGTACTTC
CDR3aa: CASSLYIYEQYF
abundance: -
j_gene: TRBJ2-7
v_gene: TRBV7-2
d_gene: -

CDR3nt: TGTGCCAGCAGTAGAGGGACAGGGGACTCCTACGAGCAGTACTTC
CDR3aa: CASSRGTGDSYEQYF
abundance: -
j_gene: TRBJ2-7
v_gene: TRBV6-5
d_gene: TRBD1

CDR3nt: TGTGCCAGCAGCCCGCGGACAGGGGGCGCAAATACGCAGTATTTT
CDR3aa: CASSPRTGGANTQYF
abundance: -
j_gene: TRBJ2-3
v_gene: TRBV7-2
d_gene: TRBD1

CDR3nt: TGTGCCAGCAGTTCGGATCGGGGGGGCCCCTGGGCTTTCTTT
CDR3aa: CASSSDRGGPWAFF
abundance: -
j_gene: TRBJ1-1
v_gene: TRBV6-5
d_gene: -

CDR3nt: TGTGCCAGCAGTTTAAATGAAAAACTGTTTTTT
CDR3aa: CASSLNEKLFF
abundance: -
j_gene: TRBJ1-4
v_gene: TRBV6-5
d_gene: -

CDR3nt: TGCGCCAGCAGTCCGTCGGGGATGTCTGGAAACACCATATATTTT
CDR3aa: CASSPSGMSGNTIYF
abundance: -
j_gene: TRBJ1-3
v_gene: TRBV5-1
d_gene: -

CDR3nt: TGTGCCAGTGCAGGGGTTACTGAAGCTTTCTTT
CDR3aa: CASAGVTEAFF
abundance: -
j_gene: TRBJ1-1
v_gene: TRBV19
d_gene: -

CDR3nt: TGTGCCAGCAGCCTCGGACAGAACTATGGCTACACCTTC
CDR3aa: CASSLGQNYGYTF
abundance: -
j_gene: TRBJ1-2
v_gene: TRBV28
d_gene: -

CDR3nt: TGCGCCAGCAGCTTGACTCGAACCTACGAGCAGTACTTC
CDR3aa: CASSLTRTYEQYF
abundance: -
j_gene: TRBJ2-7
v_gene: TRBV5-1
d_gene: -

CDR3nt: TGTGCCAGCAGGGGGCGGGTTGAGCAGTTCTTC
CDR3aa: CASRGRVEQFF
abundance: -
j_gene: TRBJ2-1
v_gene: TRBV19
d_gene: TRBD1

CDR3nt: TGTGCCAGCAGCCCAAGACAGGGGGATGGCTACACCTTC
CDR3aa: CASSPRQGDGYTF
abundance: -
j_gene: TRBJ1-2
v_gene: TRBV28
d_gene: TRBD1

CDR3nt: TGTGCCAGTACGGACAGGTCTAATGAAAAACTGTTTTTT
CDR3aa: CASTDRSNEKLFF
abundance: -
j_gene: TRBJ1-4
v_gene: TRBV19
d_gene: TRBD1

CDR3nt: TGTGCCAGTAGTTCTCGGGACAGGGGGGAGTTCTTC
CDR3aa: CASSSRDRGEFF
abundance: -
j_gene: TRBJ2-1
v_gene: TRBV19
d_gene: TRBD1

CDR3nt: TGTGCCAGCAGCACCCTAGCGGGGCGCCAAGAGACCCAGTACTTC
CDR3aa: CASSTLAGRQETQYF
abundance: -
j_gene: TRBJ2-5
v_gene: TRBV7-2
d_gene: TRBD2

CDR3nt: TGCGCCAGCAGCCAAGAATACAGGGTCAATGAGCAGTTCTTC
CDR3aa: CASSQEYRVNEQFF
abundance: -
j_gene: TRBJ2-1
v_gene: TRBV4-1
d_gene: -

CDR3nt: TGTGCCAGCAGCCCCCGACAGGGGGCTGGGGCCAAAAACATTCAGTACTTC
CDR3aa: CASSPRQGAGAKNIQYF
abundance: -
j_gene: TRBJ2-4
v_gene: TRBV7-2
d_gene: TRBD1

CDR3nt: TGTGCCAGCAGCCGGACAGGGGCTGTAAACGAGCAGTACTTC
CDR3aa: CASSRTGAVNEQYF
abundance: -
j_gene: TRBJ2-7
v_gene: TRBV3-1/TRBV3-2
d_gene: TRBD1

CDR3nt: TGTGCCAGCAGCCTAAGGTTGGACAGGGGGGACACTGAAGCTTTCTTT
CDR3aa: CASSLRLDRGDTEAFF
abundance: -
j_gene: TRBJ1-1
v_gene: TRBV11-2
d_gene: TRBD1

CDR3nt: TGCGCCAGCAGCTTGCGGACAGGTTCCTACGAGCAGTACTTC
CDR3aa: CASSLRTGSYEQYF
abundance: -
j_gene: TRBJ2-7
v_gene: TRBV5-1
d_gene: TRBD1

CDR3nt: TGTGCCAGCAGTCACCGGAGTCGGGAGCAGTACTTC
CDR3aa: CASSHRSREQYF
abundance: once
j_gene: TRBJ2-7
v_gene: TRBV6-5
d_gene: -

CDR3nt: TGTGCCAGCTCACCTTTTTCAGGGGGCCTGAACACTGAAGCTTTCTTT
CDR3aa: CASSPFSGGLNTEAFF
abundance: -
j_gene: TRBJ1-1
v_gene: TRBV18
d_gene: TRBD1

CDR3nt: TGTGCCAGCGGAATGACAGCTTGGGGGCCCGACTATGGCTACACCTTC
CDR3aa: CASGMTAWGPDYGYTF
abundance: -
j_gene: TRBJ1-2
v_gene: TRBV7-9
d_gene: -

CDR3nt: TGTGCCAGTAGTATCGCTGGTGGGGCAGGGACTGAAGCTTTCTTT
CDR3aa: CASSIAGGAGTEAFF
abundance: -
j_gene: TRBJ1-1
v_gene: TRBV19
d_gene: -

CDR3nt: TGTGCCAGCACCCCCTGGGTCGGGGGAAATCAGCCCCAGCATTTT
CDR3aa: CASTPWVGGNQPQHF
abundance: -
j_gene: TRBJ1-5
v_gene: TRBV6-4
d_gene: -

CDR3nt: TGTGCCAGTAGTATCCGACGGGGTCCAGATAGGAGTGAAAAACTGTTTTTT
CDR3aa: CASSIRRGPDRSEKLFF
abundance: -
j_gene: TRBJ1-4
v_gene: TRBV19
d_gene: -

CDR3nt: TGCGCCAGCAGCCTGGGACAGGGATTTTCCCACGAGCAGTACTTC
CDR3aa: CASSLGQGFSHEQYF
abundance: -
j_gene: TRBJ2-7
v_gene: TRBV5-1
d_gene: TRBD1

CDR3nt: TGTGCCAGCAGTTTATTTGGCAGGGGGAGAATAAGCAATCAGCCCCAGCATTTT
CDR3aa: CASSLFGRGRISNQPQHF
abundance: -
j_gene: TRBJ1-5
v_gene: TRBV28
d_gene: TRBD1

CDR3nt: TGTGCCAGCTCACCAGCAAATTCGGGACAGGCCACCTACGAGCAGTACTTC
CDR3aa: CASSPANSGQATYEQYF
abundance: -
j_gene: TRBJ2-7
v_gene: TRBV18
d_gene: TRBD1

CDR3nt: TGTGCCAGCAGCCTGATGAAGAGTAACTATGGCTACACCTTC
CDR3aa: CASSLMKSNYGYTF
abundance: -
j_gene: TRBJ1-2
v_gene: TRBV14
d_gene: -

CDR3nt: TGTGCCATCAGTGATATGGGCGCCACAGATACGCAGTATTTT
CDR3aa: CAISDMGATDTQYF
abundance: -
j_gene: TRBJ2-3
v_gene: TRBV10-3
d_gene: -

CDR3nt: TGTGCCATCAGTGAGCCGGGAATATTAACTGAAGCTTTCTTT
CDR3aa: CAISEPGILTEAFF
abundance: once
j_gene: TRBJ1-1
v_gene: TRBV10-3
d_gene: -

CDR3nt: TGTGCCAGCAGACTACAGGGGAGTAGTGGCTACACCTTC
CDR3aa: CASRLQGSSGYTF
abundance: -
j_gene: TRBJ1-2
v_gene: TRBV12-3/TRBV12-4
d_gene: TRBD1

CDR3nt: TGTGCCAGCAGCTTGGTCGGGACAGGGAACTCTGGGGCCAACGTCCTGACTTTC
CDR3aa: CASSLVGTGNSGANVLTF
abundance: -
j_gene: TRBJ2-6
v_gene: TRBV5-5
d_gene: TRBD1

CDR3nt: TGTGCCAGTAGCACCCGTTCGTCAGGGTCTGGGAATTCACCCCTCCACTTT
CDR3aa: CASSTRSSGSGNSPLHF
abundance: -
j_gene: TRBJ1-6
v_gene: TRBV19
d_gene: -

CDR3nt: TGTGCCAGCAGTGAAGCGAGGACGGGAAGATCCCTCCACTTT
CDR3aa: CASSEARTGRSLHF
abundance: -
j_gene: TRBJ1-6
v_gene: TRBV2
d_gene: -

CDR3nt: TGTGCCAGCAGCCCGGGCGGGGGGGCCGGAGAGACCCAGTACTTC
CDR3aa: CASSPGGGAGETQYF
abundance: -
j_gene: TRBJ2-5
v_gene: TRBV7-2
d_gene: TRBD2

CDR3nt: TGTGCCAGCTCAGGACAACTGAACACTGAAGCTTTCTTT
CDR3aa: CASSGQLNTEAFF
abundance: once
j_gene: TRBJ1-1
v_gene: TRBV27
d_gene: -

CDR3nt: TGTGCCAGCAAGGAGGGGGCCCTGTTTCCCCAGCATTTT
CDR3aa: CASKEGALFPQHF
abundance: once
j_gene: TRBJ1-5
v_gene: TRBV6-5
d_gene: TRBD1

CDR3nt: TGTGCCACCAGTGATTTGGAGCGTCCCGGGGAGCTGTTTTTT
CDR3aa: CATSDLERPGELFF
abundance: -
j_gene: TRBJ2-2
v_gene: TRBV24-1
d_gene: -

CDR3nt: TGTGCCAGCAGCCCCGGAGGAGGGGGCAGGTTGATACCCCACTTT
CDR3aa: CASSPGGGGRLIPHF
abundance: -
j_gene: TRBJ1-6
v_gene: TRBV11-2
d_gene: TRBD1

CDR3nt: TGTGCCAGCTCCAACGGGGGTGGTAATCAGCCCCAGCATTTT
CDR3aa: CASSNGGGNQPQHF
abundance: -
j_gene: TRBJ1-5
v_gene: TRBV18
d_gene: -

CDR3nt: TGTGCCAGCAGCTGGACAGGGAATGGCTACACCTTC
CDR3aa: CASSWTGNGYTF
abundance: -
j_gene: TRBJ1-2
v_gene: TRBV5-4
d_gene: TRBD1

CDR3nt: TGTGCCAGAAGCCGGACAGCGAAATCCGCCGGCCTTGAAAAACTGTTTTTT
CDR3aa: CARSRTAKSAGLEKLFF
abundance: -
j_gene: TRBJ1-4
v_gene: TRBV5-3
d_gene: -

CDR3nt: TGTGCTAGTGGTTTGTCACAGTTCTACGAGCAGTACTTC
CDR3aa: CASGLSQFYEQYF
abundance: -
j_gene: TRBJ2-7
v_gene: TRBV12-5
d_gene: -

CDR3nt: TGCGCCAGCAGTCAAGACACTGGAGATACGCAGTATTTT
CDR3aa: CASSQDTGDTQYF
abundance: -
j_gene: TRBJ2-3
v_gene: TRBV5-1
d_gene: -

CDR3nt: TGTGCCACCAGCAGAGTGTCAGGTCAGAAGTACTTC
CDR3aa: CATSRVSGQKYF
abundance: -
j_gene: TRBJ2-7
v_gene: TRBV15
d_gene: -

CDR3nt: TGCAGCGTTCACAGGGAGGGAAACACCATATATTTT
CDR3aa: CSVHREGNTIYF
abundance: -
j_gene: TRBJ1-3
v_gene: TRBV29-1
d_gene: -

CDR3nt: TGCGCCAGCAGTAGAGGAGATGGTGAAAAACTGTTTTTT
CDR3aa: CASSRGDGEKLFF
abundance: -
j_gene: TRBJ1-4
v_gene: TRBV5-1
d_gene: -

CDR3nt: TGTGCCAGCAGTGAAGGCCAGCGCAATGAAAAACTGTTTTTT
CDR3aa: CASSEGQRNEKLFF
abundance: once
j_gene: TRBJ1-4
v_gene: TRBV2
d_gene: -

CDR3nt: TGTGCCAGCAGTCCCCCTAGCGGGGGAGGCTACGAGCAGTACTTC
CDR3aa: CASSPPSGGGYEQYF
abundance: -
j_gene: TRBJ2-7
v_gene: TRBV6-5
d_gene: TRBD2

CDR3nt: TGTGCCAGCAGCCCCTCCATCTTGCGTTATACGCAGTATTTT
CDR3aa: CASSPSILRYTQYF
abundance: -
j_gene: TRBJ2-3
v_gene: TRBV7-9
d_gene: -

CDR3nt: TGTGCCAGCAGTGAATTCGGGGTCGAGCAGTTCTTC
CDR3aa: CASSEFGVEQFF
abundance: -
j_gene: TRBJ2-1
v_gene: TRBV6-1
d_gene: -

CDR3nt: TGTGCCAGTGGGAGGGGGGGCCAAGAGACCCAGTACTTC
CDR3aa: CASGRGGQETQYF
abundance: -
j_gene: TRBJ2-5
v_gene: TRBV19
d_gene: -

CDR3nt: TGCGCCAGCAGCCAAGAGCCAGGCGCAACTAACTATGGCTACACCTTC
CDR3aa: CASSQEPGATNYGYTF
abundance: few
j_gene: TRBJ1-2
v_gene: TRBV4-1
d_gene: -